Each of the 21 T cell receptor beta chains below was sequenced from the same sample in a study of shared clonotypes between healthy human individuals (TCRdb year 2020). Library creation used the immunoSEQ multiplex PCR assay. This is the immuneACCESS table as TCRdb keeps it, with only in-frame sequences that have V and J called. A part of the clones is gone; compared with another copy, unresolved V genes explain less than half, and the rest is unexplained. Here the sample has approximately 110,000 clones; about 66% occur a single time. The biggest ten clones account for almost 25% of the sample. The sample taken for sequencing was memory CD8+ T cells sorted from blood. The meaning of the sample's cell subset or site label: CD45RO+ cells pooled with CCR7-negative TemRA cells. These receptors were collected from a woman aged 25 to 39 in good health.

V gene TRBV4-1 combines with J gene TRBJ2-1; D perhaps matches TRBD2 (7 bases). V was shortened by 1 base and J by 0 bases, with 13 bases between the two germline ends. The CDR3 contains 17 residues. Germline CDR1 reads MGHRA; CDR2 reads YSYEKL. The CDR3 DNA sequence: TGCGCCAGCAGCCAAGTAGGCGGGGGCAGCTCCTACAATGAGCAGTTCTTC. Residues: CASSQVGGGSSYNEQFF.

This clone was observed a single time. This rearrangement joins TRBV19 to TRBJ1-1, with D unclear. V gave up 5 bases and J gave up 4 bases, with 11 bases separating them. Germline CDR1 and CDR2: LNHDA and SQIVND (reference sequence). The CDR3 has 13 amino acids. DNA of the CDR3: TGTGCCAGTAGTCGATCGGTAGCCACTGAAGCTTTCTTT. Protein sequence: CASSRSVATEAFF.

This clone was detected many times. V usage is TRBV6-5 and J usage is TRBJ2-3, with 7 bases that match TRBD2. Losses at the gene ends were 11 bases for V and 8 bases for J; bases not matched to a gene: 7. The CDR3 extends over 11 amino acids. Germline values: CDR1 MNHEY, CDR2 SVGAGI. CDR3 loop: CARFTGGTQYF. CDR3 coding DNA: TGTGCCCGCTTTACGGGGGGTACGCAGTATTTT.

This chain connects TRBV21-1 to TRBJ2-7; the table's TRBD2 call for D was not verified on the DNA. TRBV21-1 is classified as a pseudogene. This CDR3 spans 17 amino acids. CDR3 nucleotides: TGTGCCAGCAGCTTCCCGGCGGCTAGCGGGAGCATCTACGAGCAGTACTTC. Its translation is CASSFPAASGSIYEQYF.

V usage is TRBV19 and J usage is TRBJ2-7, with D possibly being TRBD1 (6 bases). Trimming took off 2 bases at V and 4 bases at J, with 15 bases between the two ends. The CDR3 spans 15 residues. CDR1 is LNHDA and CDR2 is SQIVND in the germline V gene (reference sequence). The CDR3 loop is CASSIHPGQEYEQYF. DNA for the CDR3: TGTGCCAGTAGTATACATCCGGGACAAGAATACGAGCAGTACTTC.

This clone occurred a few times. The chain couples TRBV25-1 to TRBJ2-3; a possible D gene is TRBD2 (6 bases). The germline V gene has CDR1 MGHDK and CDR2 SYGVNS. V lost 6 bases and J 0 bases, leaving 10 bases between the germline ends. This CDR3 contains 14 residues. CDR3 protein: CASRPGGSTDTQYF. CDR3 nucleotides: TGTGCCAGCAGGCCCGGGGGTAGCACAGATACGCAGTATTTT. The whole variable domain, filled in from reference TRBV25-1 and TRBJ2-3, reads EADIYQTPRYLVIGTGKKITLECSQTMGHDKMYWYQQDPGMELHLIHYSYGVNSTEKGDLSSESTVSRIRTEHFPLTLESARPSHTSQYLCASRPGGSTDTQYFGPGTRLTVL.

J is TRBJ2-7 and V is TRBV5-4; 15 bases agree with TRBD2. The V segment lost 4 bases and the J segment 4 bases; nucleotides outside the gene matches: 3. The CDR3 runs 15 residues. Germline CDR1 and CDR2: SGHNT and YYREEE (reference sequence). CDR3 amino acids: CASSRGLAGGYEQYF. CDR3 bases: TGTGCCAGCAGCCGGGGACTAGCGGGAGGATACGAGCAGTACTTC.

The V gene is TRBV15, the J gene TRBJ1-2; tentatively, D is TRBD1 (6 bases). The CDR3 spans 14 residues. Germline loops: CDR1 LNHNV, CDR2 YYDKDF (reference sequence). Trimming cost V 1 base and J 3 bases, with 9 bases left between them. The CDR3 bases are TGTGCCACCAGCAGAGCCAGGGGCGACTATGGCTACACCTTC. This gives the protein CATSRARGDYGYTF. Filled out from reference TRBV15 and TRBJ1-2, the complete variable domain reads DAMVIQNPRYQVTQFGKPVTLSCSQTLNHNVMYWYQQKSSQAPKLLFHYYDKDFNNEADTPDNFQSRRPNTSFCFLDIRSPGLGDTAMYLCATSRARGDYGYTFGSGTRLTVV.

The chain carries TRBV2 and TRBJ1-1; the D gene is possibly TRBD1 (6 bases). This CDR3 region has 14 residues. Per the germline V gene, CDR1 is SNHLY and CDR2 is FYNNEI. The ends were cut back, 9 bases at V and 4 bases at J, with 18 bases in the middle. CDR3: CARPLSGEPTEAFF. In DNA form, the CDR3 reads TGTGCCAGACCCCTATCAGGGGAACCCACTGAAGCTTTCTTT.

V usage is TRBV11-2 and J usage is TRBJ2-7; 10 bases agree with TRBD2. CDR3 size: 16 residues. Germline values: CDR1 SGHAT, CDR2 FQNNGV. The J segment lost 1 base and the V segment lost 3 bases, leaving 6 bases of the junction unmatched. This CDR3 is CASSFEGLALSYEQYF. The CDR3, as DNA: TGTGCCAGCAGCTTTGAGGGACTAGCGTTGTCCTACGAGCAGTACTTC.

J is TRBJ2-1 and V is TRBV5-6; D call uncertain. Trimming took 4 bases from V and 4 from J, leaving 21 bases between them. CDR1 and CDR2 from the germline V gene are SGHDT and YYEEEE. The CDR3 length is 17 residues. As DNA, the CDR3 is TGTGCCAGCAGCGATAATGACCAGGCCGTCCCATACAATGAGCAGTTCTTC. The encoded protein is CASSDNDQAVPYNEQFF. The full variable domain, completed using reference TRBV5-6 and TRBJ2-1, is DAGVTQSPTHLIKTRGQQVTLRCSPKSGHDTVSWYQQALGQGPQFIFQYYEEEERQRGNFPDRFSGHQFPNYSSELNVNALLLGDSALYLCASSDNDQAVPYNEQFFGPGTRLTVL.

The genes are TRBV28 and TRBJ2-7, with D uncertain. The ends were cut back, 6 bases at V and 2 bases at J, with 20 bases in the middle. CDR1 is MDHEN, CDR2 SYDVKM, per germline. The CDR3 runs to 16 residues. The CDR3 protein is CASSRLWQKIPYEQYF. DNA of the CDR3: TGTGCCAGCAGCCGCCTTTGGCAGAAGATTCCCTACGAGCAGTACTTC.

The gene calls are TRBV28 and TRBJ1-1; 7 nucleotides match TRBD1. V trimming: 7 bases; J trimming: 0 bases; junction bases outside the gene matches: 5. The CDR3 consists of 14 residues. CDR1 and CDR2 (germline): MDHEN, SYDVKM. CDR3 sequence reads: CASTSGGMNTEAFF. CDR3 nucleotides: TGTGCCAGCACCTCAGGGGGAATGAACACTGAAGCTTTCTTT.

The chain has TRBV5-1 and TRBJ2-7; 9 nucleotides align to TRBD1. The J segment lost 4 bases and the V segment lost 0 bases, leaving 2 bases of the junction unmatched. Germline lookup yields CDR1 SGHRS and CDR2 YFSETQ. The CDR3 contains 14 residues. In nucleotides, the CDR3 is TGCGCCAGCAGCTTGGGTGGACAGGGGTACGAGCAGTACTTC. Its protein is CASSLGGQGYEQYF.

CDR3 DNA sequence: TGTGCCAGCAGCAAAGGGGAAGAGGGCTACGGGGGCCCGATTTACCGCTACACCTTC. This sequence encodes CASSKGEEGYGGPIYRYTF. This chain joins TRBV21-1 and TRBJ1-2. TRBV21-1 is a known pseudogene. There are 19 residues in the CDR3.

The V gene is TRBV25-1, the J gene TRBJ2-4; 13 bases match TRBD2. The CDR3 extends over 17 amino acids. Trimming removed 4 bases from V and 8 bases from J; junction bases left unmatched: 11. Germline V gene data show CDR1 as MGHDK and CDR2 as SYGVNS. The DNA of the CDR3 is TGTGCCAGCAGTGGTTCGACTAGCGGGAGGTTTAAGGACATTCAGTACTTC. It codes for CASSGSTSGRFKDIQYF.

The V call is TRBV7-2, the J call TRBJ1-3, with 7 nucleotides matching TRBD1. The CDR3 length is 15 residues. Germline CDR1 and CDR2: SGHTA and FQGNSA. Losses at the gene ends were 2 bases for V and 2 bases for J; bases not matched to a gene: 3. CDR3 nucleotides: TGTGCCAGCAGCTTACTAACAGGGGCTGGAAACACCATATATTTT. Residues: CASSLLTGAGNTIYF. Drawing the rest from reference TRBV7-2 and TRBJ1-3, the complete variable domain is GAGVSQSPSNKVTEKGKDVELRCDPISGHTALYWYRQSLGQGLEFLIYFQGNSAPDKSGLPSDRFSAERTGGSVSTLTIQRTQQEDSAVYLCASSLLTGAGNTIYFGEGSWLTVV.

CDR3 residues: CASSLEAESYEQYF. DNA of the CDR3: TGTGCCAGCAGCTTGGAGGCGGAATCCTACGAGCAGTACTTC. The chain uses TRBV5-6 and TRBJ2-7; D not certain. CDR1 SGHDT and CDR2 YYEEEE come from the germline V gene. CDR3 length: 14 amino acids. Trimming stripped 0 bases from V and 1 base from J, with 8 bases between.

This clone was recorded many times. V is TRBV27 and J is TRBJ2-1; D is possibly TRBD2 (6 bases). The CDR3 is made up of 14 amino acids. CDR1 is MNHEY, CDR2 SMNVEV, per germline (reference sequence). V was pared by 8 bases and J by 7 bases, with 18 bases between. CDR3 coding DNA: TGTGCCAGCTCGAGACTGGAAGGAGGGAATGAGCAGTTCTTC. This gives the protein CASSRLEGGNEQFF.

The rearrangement joins TRBV5-1 to TRBJ2-7; tentative D call: TRBD1 (6 bases). V lost 4 bases to trimming and J lost 0 bases, with 17 bases between them. This CDR3 is built from 16 residues. Germline CDR1 and CDR2: SGHRS and YFSETQ. The CDR3 bases are TGCGCCAGCAGCACCATGGGACATCCGCCCTCCTACGAGCAGTACTTC. Translated: CASSTMGHPPSYEQYF.

The J gene is TRBJ2-5, the V gene TRBV6-1; D gene uncertain. Germline V gives CDR1 MNHNS, CDR2 SASEGT. V was trimmed by 2 bases and J by 4 bases, leaving 5 bases between them. The CDR3 is 12 residues long. The CDR3 protein is CASSETRETQYF. In DNA, the CDR3 is TGTGCCAGCAGTGAAACGAGAGAGACCCAGTACTTC.